This T cell receptor (beta chain) comes out of a study of cytomegalovirus exposure and HLA in healthy donors. Concerning this clone: Antigen: not known.

The study ran its PCR with 60 Vbeta and 13 Jbeta primers. Produced via immunoSEQ multiplex PCR; TCRdb's table is partial and in-frame only. The sample includes approximately 150,000 clones, approximately 62% seen only once; the top ten take roughly 1.4%. V dropped 1 base and J dropped 6; count of bases not matched to a gene: 5. The CDR3 extends over 14 amino acids. The germline V gene has CDR1 LGHNA and CDR2 YNFKEQ. Study-wide results and limits: TCR beta sequences reportedly predicted the HLA-A and HLA-B alleles of most subjects accurately.

Sequencing input: PBMCs. The gene calls are TRBV4-2 and TRBJ1-2; 7 bases agree with TRBD1. This sequence was found in a man in his fifties in good health and CMV-seronegative. CDR3 nucleotide sequence: TGTGCCAGCAGCCAAGCCGGGACAGTCGATGGCTACACCTTC. Translation gives CASSQAGTVDGYTF.